A single sample is the source of the 32 T cell receptor beta chains below, sequenced in a study of blood T cell repertoires in COVID-19. Assay: immunoSEQ multiplex PCR; the TCRdb copy retains only in-frame clones and omits some. Among about 240,000 clones listed, about 89% were seen once. Sequenced input: PBMCs or T cells enriched from blood (not recorded which). These receptors came from a woman in her 30s who had recovered from COVID-19.

In this sample, this clone turned up once. The gene calls are TRBV7-9 and TRBJ2-2; D may be TRBD1 (5 bases). V lost 0 bases, J lost 4 bases, and 15 bases lay in between. The V gene's germline CDR1 is SEHNR and CDR2 FQNEAQ (reference sequence). The CDR3 has 17 residues. CDR3 protein: CASSLARGRASTGELFF. Here the CDR3 DNA reads TGTGCCAGCAGCTTAGCCCGCGGCAGGGCGAGCACCGGGGAGCTGTTTTTT.

The rearrangement links TRBV11-2 to TRBJ1-1; possibly TRBD1 for D (6 bases). The CDR3 length is 14 residues. Germline loops: CDR1 SGHAT, CDR2 FQNNGV. Trimming shortened V by 3 bases and J by 6 bases, and 14 bases separated the two germline ends. The DNA of the CDR3 is TGTGCCAGCAGCTTGGACAGCCTTGTACCTGAAGCTTTCTTT. Amino acid sequence: CASSLDSLVPEAFF.

J is TRBJ1-2 and V is TRBV6-6; tentatively, D is TRBD1 (6 bases). The CDR3 is 14 amino acids. Germline V gives CDR1 MNHNY, CDR2 SVGAGI (reference sequence). Trimming left V 0 bases short and J 4 bases short, with 9 bases between. DNA of the CDR3: TGTGCCAGCAGTTACTCACAGGGTAGCTATGGCTACACCTTC. Protein product: CASSYSQGSYGYTF.

The chain recombines TRBV28 with TRBJ1-2; TRBD1 might be the D (5 bases). The CDR3 covers 14 residues. CDR1 is MDHEN and CDR2 is SYDVKM in the germline V gene. The V end was cut by 5 bases, the J end by 3 bases, with 13 bases between. The CDR3 DNA reads as TGTGCCAGCAGTCCCGGGGGTGAATACTATGGCTACACCTTC. This encodes CASSPGGEYYGYTF.

This chain connects TRBV28 to TRBJ1-2; TRBD1 matches 7 bases. Germline assignment: CDR1 MDHEN and CDR2 SYDVKM. V dropped 8 bases and J dropped 5; count of bases not matched to a gene: 14. The CDR3 loop spans 15 amino acids. CDR3 sequence (DNA): TGTGCCAGCGGATCCGCCTATACAGGGGATTATGGCTACACCTTC. It translates to CASGSAYTGDYGYTF.

This chain links TRBV28 with TRBJ2-5; the D gene is possibly TRBD1 (5 bases). The V gene lost 5 bases and the J gene lost 5 bases, with 15 bases spanning the gap. Germline V gene lookup returns CDR1 MDHEN and CDR2 SYDVKM. The CDR3 loop spans 14 amino acids. The DNA of the CDR3 is TGTGCCAGCAGTCCAGGGCCAGCATGGGAGACCCAGTACTTC. Translation: CASSPGPAWETQYF. Supplemented by reference TRBV28 and TRBJ2-5, the full variable domain reads DVKVTQSSRYLVKRTGEKVFLECVQDMDHENMFWYRQDPGLGLRLIYFSYDVKMKEKGDIPEGYSVSREKKERFSLILESASTNQTSMYLCASSPGPAWETQYFGPGTRLLVL.

This chain uses TRBV19 with TRBJ1-1, with TRBD1 matching over 9 bases. Trimming cost V 5 bases and J 10 bases; bases outside gene matches: 5. The CDR3 is made up of 12 amino acids. CDR1 and CDR2 from the germline V gene are LNHDA and SQIVND (reference sequence). CDR3 sequence reads: CASSPADRGAFF. As DNA, the CDR3 is TGTGCCAGTAGTCCCGCGGACAGGGGAGCTTTCTTT. Variable domain in full (rest from reference TRBV19 and TRBJ1-1): DGGITQSPKYLFRKEGQNVTLSCEQNLNHDAMYWYRQDPGQGLRLIYYSQIVNDFQKGDIAEGYSVSREKKESFPLTVTSAQKNPTAFYLCASSPADRGAFFGQGTRLTVV.

The rearrangement links TRBV5-4 to TRBJ1-2, with D possibly being TRBD1 (6 bases). The CDR3 has 15 amino acids. V lost 2 bases and J 0 bases, leaving 11 bases between the germline ends. Germline CDR1 SGHNT, CDR2 YYREEE (reference sequence). CDR3 amino acids: CASSFPGTPNYGYTF. For the CDR3, the DNA is TGTGCCAGCAGCTTTCCCGGGACACCTAACTATGGCTACACCTTC.

V is TRBV5-4 and J is TRBJ1-4, with D unresolved. The ends were cut back, 0 bases at V and 10 bases at J, with 13 bases in the middle. Germline lookup yields CDR1 SGHNT and CDR2 YYREEE (reference sequence). This CDR3 contains 14 residues. The CDR3 sequence is CASSLVEEGGKLFF. The CDR3 DNA is TGTGCCAGCAGCTTGGTTGAGGAGGGAGGAAAACTGTTTTTT.

The chain uses TRBV29-1 and TRBJ2-1; the D gene is possibly TRBD2 (5 bases). V lost 5 bases to trimming and J lost 4 bases, with 12 bases between them. The V gene's germline CDR1 is SQVTM and CDR2 ANQGSEA. CDR3 length equals 13 residues. CDR3 DNA sequence: TGCAGCGTTTCGGGGATTCTTTACAATGAGCAGTTCTTC. Translation gives CSVSGILYNEQFF.

The chain links TRBV28 to TRBJ1-5, with no clear D. CDR3 length: 12 residues. Trimming removed 7 bases from V and 2 bases from J, with 6 bases in between. CDR1 MDHEN and CDR2 SYDVKM come from the germline V gene. This CDR3 is CASKEGNQPQHF. The CDR3 bases are TGTGCCAGCAAGGAGGGCAATCAGCCCCAGCATTTT.

The rearrangement joins TRBV19 to TRBJ1-3; no reliable D call. The CDR3 extends over 17 amino acids. Germline V gene lookup returns CDR1 LNHDA and CDR2 SQIVND (reference sequence). Trimming left V 4 bases short and J 4 bases short, with 20 bases between. As DNA, the CDR3 is TGTGCCAGTAGTAGTAGACGAGCGTCCGGCAGCGGAAACACCATATATTTT. It encodes CASSSRRASGSGNTIYF.

This rearrangement joins TRBV19 to TRBJ2-1; 7 bases agree with TRBD2. J gave up 4 bases and V 3 bases, and 9 bases lay outside the gene matches. CDR3 length: 16 amino acids. Germline lookup yields CDR1 LNHDA and CDR2 SQIVND (reference sequence). The CDR3 protein is CASSIPGRGGYNEQFF. As DNA, the CDR3 is TGTGCCAGTAGTATCCCAGGGCGCGGGGGATACAATGAGCAGTTCTTC.

J is TRBJ1-4 and V is TRBV4-1; D not resolved. Per the germline V gene, CDR1 is MGHRA and CDR2 is YSYEKL. The CDR3 sequence is 16 residues long. The V end was cut by 3 bases, the J end by 2 bases, with 13 bases between. CDR3 in DNA: TGCGCCAGCAGCCATGCGGGATTTGGGACTAATGAAAAACTGTTTTTT. Protein product: CASSHAGFGTNEKLFF.

This chain connects TRBV5-4 to TRBJ1-1; the match to TRBD1 covers 8 bases. The CDR3 runs to 13 residues. Germline CDR1 and CDR2: SGHNT and YYREEE (reference sequence). After removal of 4 bases from V and 7 bases from J, the junction contained 6 bases not matched to a gene. The CDR3 is CASSPGTGNEAFF. CDR3 coding DNA: TGTGCCAGCAGCCCGGGGACAGGCAATGAAGCTTTCTTT.

Only one count was recorded for this clone. This chain links TRBV2 with TRBJ1-6, with D hard to call. Trimming stripped 5 bases from V and 14 bases from J, with 10 bases between. The CDR3 contains 11 residues. Germline-derived CDR1 and CDR2 are SNHLY and FYNNEI. The CDR3 reads CASSSRTTLHF. The CDR3 region has the DNA TGTGCCAGCAGTTCCCGGACTACCCTCCACTTT.

The chain recombines TRBV14 with TRBJ2-3; D perhaps matches TRBD1 (6 bases). V was shortened by 6 bases and J by 4 bases, with 14 bases between the two germline ends. The CDR3 runs 14 residues. Per the germline V gene, CDR1 is SGHDN and CDR2 is FVKESK. CDR3 sequence (DNA): TGTGCCAGCAGAAGGGGGATTGTGGCAGATACGCAGTATTTT. Its protein product is CASRRGIVADTQYF.

V usage is TRBV4-3 and J usage is TRBJ2-1, with D possibly being TRBD2 (6 bases). Germline V gene lookup returns CDR1 LGHNA and CDR2 YSLEER. The length of the CDR3 is 15 residues. With 0 bases removed from V and 10 bases from J, the gap between germline ends came to 16 bases. The CDR3 DNA follows: TGCGCCAGCAGCCAAGATCGGAGGGTTCAGGGAGAGCAGTTCTTC. Translation: CASSQDRRVQGEQFF.

V usage is TRBV5-1 and J usage is TRBJ2-3; D not certain. The V gene's germline CDR1 is SGHRS and CDR2 YFSETQ. V was trimmed by 4 bases and J by 4 bases, leaving 10 bases between them. The CDR3 sequence is 13 residues long. The CDR3 DNA reads TGCGCCAGCAGCCCCACTTCTGCAGATACGCAGTATTTT. Its protein product is CASSPTSADTQYF.

The gene calls are TRBV7-9 and TRBJ1-2; 7 nucleotides align to TRBD1. Per the germline V gene, CDR1 is SEHNR and CDR2 is FQNEAQ (reference sequence). J lost 2 bases, V lost 2 bases, and 8 bases had no gene match. The CDR3 length is 16 residues. The CDR3 coding sequence is TGTGCCAGCAGCTTATCCTCCGGGACAGTAAACTATGGCTACACCTTC. Its protein product is CASSLSSGTVNYGYTF.

V gene TRBV19 combines with J gene TRBJ1-5; 7 bases align to TRBD1. J gave up 0 bases and V 5 bases, and 7 bases lay outside the gene matches. This CDR3 comprises 16 residues. CDR1 LNHDA and CDR2 SQIVND come from the germline V gene (reference sequence). CDR3 sequence (DNA): TGTGCCAGTAGTTCCTATGACAGGGCTAGCAATCAGCCCCAGCATTTT. Encoded protein: CASSSYDRASNQPQHF.

V usage is TRBV18 and J usage is TRBJ2-7; unclear D gene. The germline V gene encodes CDR1 KGHSH and CDR2 LQKENI. The CDR3 runs to 14 residues. The ends were cut back, 6 bases at V and 4 bases at J, with 16 bases in the middle. CDR3 amino acids: CASSQETDSYEQYF. The CDR3, as DNA: TGTGCCAGCTCCCAGGAAACAGATTCGTACGAGCAGTACTTC.

This chain uses TRBV6-5 with TRBJ1-5; D might be TRBD1 (6 bases). Germline V gene sequence: CDR1 MNHEY, CDR2 SVGAGI. The CDR3 has 15 amino acids. Trimming pared 5 bases from V and 4 bases from J, leaving 15 bases between. DNA for the CDR3: TGTGCCAGCAGTAGAATCAGGGGCGGGAATCAGCCCCAGCATTTT. It specifies CASSRIRGGNQPQHF.

On this clone itself: In the same sample, other DNA sequences code for this CDR3. The chain combines TRBV7-3 with TRBJ2-3; D gene unclear. CDR3 size: 11 residues. CDR1 is SGHTA and CDR2 is FQGTGA in the germline V gene. V was shortened by 4 bases and J by 5 bases, with 4 bases between the two germline ends. DNA for the CDR3: TGTGCCAGCAGCTCAGAAGATACGCAGTATTTT. Amino acids: CASSSEDTQYF.

The J gene is TRBJ1-5, the V gene TRBV10-3; 8 bases align to TRBD1. The V gene's germline CDR1 is ENHRY and CDR2 SYGVKD. The CDR3 runs to 15 residues. Trimming cost V 6 bases and J 6 bases; bases outside gene matches: 10. The CDR3, as DNA: TGTGCCATCAGCCCAGGACAGGGCACAAGTCAGCCCCAGCATTTT. Translation gives CAISPGQGTSQPQHF.

V and J are TRBV7-9 and TRBJ2-1; 8 bases are a match to TRBD2. The CDR3 runs 17 residues. The germline CDR1 and CDR2 sequences are SEHNR and FQNEAQ (reference sequence). J lost 10 bases, V lost 0 bases, and 14 bases had no gene match. The CDR3 sequence: CASSLAPGTRGFGEQFF. The CDR3 bases are TGTGCCAGCAGCTTAGCCCCCGGGACTAGGGGTTTTGGCGAGCAGTTCTTC. The full variable domain, with the rest looked up from reference TRBV7-9 and TRBJ2-1, is DTGVSQNPRHKITKRGQNVTFRCDPISEHNRLYWYRQTLGQGPEFLTYFQNEAQLEKSRLLSDRFSAERPKGSFSTLEIQRTEQGDSAMYLCASSLAPGTRGFGEQFFGPGTRLTVL.

V is TRBV6-5 and J is TRBJ1-5; no clear D gene. CDR1 and CDR2 (germline): MNHEY, SVGAGI. There are 14 residues in the CDR3. The ends were cut back, 0 bases at V and 9 bases at J, with 12 bases in the middle. CDR3: CASSYSDGEGPQHF. CDR3 sequence (DNA): TGTGCCAGCAGTTACTCGGACGGTGAGGGGCCCCAGCATTTT.

J is TRBJ1-4 and V is TRBV10-3; D unresolved. This CDR3 comprises 15 residues. The V and J ends lost 3 bases and 9 bases respectively, with 17 bases between them. CDR1 ENHRY and CDR2 SYGVKD come from the germline V gene. CDR3 amino acids: CAISESGRAAQKLFF. The CDR3 region has the DNA TGTGCCATCAGTGAATCGGGAAGGGCAGCCCAAAAACTGTTTTTT.

The V call is TRBV19, the J call TRBJ2-2, with 10 bases lining up with TRBD2. The germline CDR1 and CDR2 sequences are LNHDA and SQIVND (reference sequence). CDR3 size: 15 residues. Trimming took 6 bases from V and 4 from J; bases not matched to a gene: 5. This CDR3 reads CASRTSGVFTGELFF. CDR3 sequence (DNA): TGTGCCAGTAGAACTAGCGGGGTATTCACCGGGGAGCTGTTTTTT.

The CDR3 protein is CASTLSGANVLTF. The CDR3 DNA reads as TGTGCCAGCACCCTCTCTGGGGCCAACGTCCTGACTTTC. The V and J genes are TRBV28 and TRBJ2-6, with D unclear. The CDR3 has 13 amino acids. V shed 7 bases and J shed 0 bases, with 4 bases lying between them. Germline assignment: CDR1 MDHEN and CDR2 SYDVKM.

The genes are TRBV5-4 and TRBJ2-1, with 10 positions matching TRBD2. Looked up from germline, CDR1 is SGHNT and CDR2 is YYREEE (reference sequence). CDR3 length: 17 amino acids. J gave up 5 bases and V 4 bases, and 12 bases lay outside the gene matches. CDR3 DNA sequence: TGTGCCAGCAGCCTGGGACTAGCGATAAATCTTAACAATGAGCAGTTCTTC. As protein: CASSLGLAINLNNEQFF.

There are a few counts of this clone. The CDR3 is CASSFMDSYSGNTIYF. CDR3 nucleotides: TGTGCCAGCAGCTTTATGGACAGCTACTCTGGAAACACCATATATTTT. The J gene is TRBJ1-3, the V gene TRBV11-3; weak D call: TRBD1 (6 bases). Germline CDR1 reads SGHNT; CDR2 reads YENEEA. The V gene lost 3 bases and the J gene lost 0 bases, with 12 bases spanning the gap. The CDR3 has 16 residues.